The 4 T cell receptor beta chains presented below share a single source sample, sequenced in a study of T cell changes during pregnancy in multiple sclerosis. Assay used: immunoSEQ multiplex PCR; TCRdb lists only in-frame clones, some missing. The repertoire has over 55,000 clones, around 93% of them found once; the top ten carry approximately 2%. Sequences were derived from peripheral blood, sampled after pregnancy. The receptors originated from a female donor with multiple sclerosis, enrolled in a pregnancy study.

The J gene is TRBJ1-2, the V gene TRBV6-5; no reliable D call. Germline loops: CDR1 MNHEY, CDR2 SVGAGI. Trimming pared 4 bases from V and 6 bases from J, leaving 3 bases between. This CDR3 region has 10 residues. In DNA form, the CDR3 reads TGTGCCAGCAGTTCAGATGGCTACACCTTC. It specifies CASSSDGYTF.

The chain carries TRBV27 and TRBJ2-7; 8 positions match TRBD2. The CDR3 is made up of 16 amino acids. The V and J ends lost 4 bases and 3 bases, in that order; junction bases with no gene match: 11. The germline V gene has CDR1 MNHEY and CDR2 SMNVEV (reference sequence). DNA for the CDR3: TGTGCCAGCAGTTCTAAGGAGACTAGCGCCGTCTACGAGCAGTACTTC. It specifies CASSSKETSAVYEQYF.

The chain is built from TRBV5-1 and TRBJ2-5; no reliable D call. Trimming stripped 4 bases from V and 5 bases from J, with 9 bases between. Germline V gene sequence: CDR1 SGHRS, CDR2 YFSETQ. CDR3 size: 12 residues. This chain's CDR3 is CASSKAGETQYF. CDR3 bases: TGCGCCAGCAGCAAGGCCGGGGAGACCCAGTACTTC. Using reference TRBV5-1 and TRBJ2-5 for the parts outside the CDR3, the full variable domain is KAGVTQTPRYLIKTRGQQVTLSCSPISGHRSVSWYQQTPGQGLQFLFEYFSETQRNKGNFPGRFSGRQFSNSRSEMNVSTLELGDSALYLCASSKAGETQYFGPGTRLLVL.

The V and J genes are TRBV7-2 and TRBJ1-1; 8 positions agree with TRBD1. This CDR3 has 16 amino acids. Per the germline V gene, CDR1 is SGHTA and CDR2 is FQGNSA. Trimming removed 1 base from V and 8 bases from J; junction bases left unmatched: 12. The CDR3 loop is CASSLDLLGQGNEAFF. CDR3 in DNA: TGTGCCAGCAGCTTAGACCTCCTCGGACAGGGCAACGAAGCTTTCTTT.